This T cell receptor beta chain was recovered during a study of blood T cell repertoires in COVID-19. Whole-study context: Donors in the United States, Italy and Spain gave samples during acute or convalescent COVID-19. PBMCs, B-cell-depleted T cells, or T cells were the source of the cDNA or gDNA that made up the material.

Original handling: Amplified reference gene primers provided the basis for estimating nucleated cell counts. Some clones are missing from TCRdb's copy, which holds only in-frame ones; the method was immunoSEQ multiplex PCR. The DNA was the basis for D and trimming; V, J and clone size are from that table. The table includes 200,000 to 250,000 clones, roughly nine tenths detected once. With V trimmed by 1 base and J by 0 bases, 6 bases remained unmatched. The CDR3 loop spans 17 amino acids. Looked up from germline, CDR1 is LNHNV and CDR2 is YYDKDF (reference sequence). Sequenced material: peripheral blood. This TCR was recovered from a man aged 60-69 years with acute or convalescent COVID-19. V and J are TRBV15 and TRBJ2-7; 10 bases agree with TRBD2. CDR3 in DNA: TGTGCCACCAGCAGAGGACTACCTAGCGGGAGCTCCTACGAGCAGTACTTC. It translates to CATSRGLPSGSSYEQYF.